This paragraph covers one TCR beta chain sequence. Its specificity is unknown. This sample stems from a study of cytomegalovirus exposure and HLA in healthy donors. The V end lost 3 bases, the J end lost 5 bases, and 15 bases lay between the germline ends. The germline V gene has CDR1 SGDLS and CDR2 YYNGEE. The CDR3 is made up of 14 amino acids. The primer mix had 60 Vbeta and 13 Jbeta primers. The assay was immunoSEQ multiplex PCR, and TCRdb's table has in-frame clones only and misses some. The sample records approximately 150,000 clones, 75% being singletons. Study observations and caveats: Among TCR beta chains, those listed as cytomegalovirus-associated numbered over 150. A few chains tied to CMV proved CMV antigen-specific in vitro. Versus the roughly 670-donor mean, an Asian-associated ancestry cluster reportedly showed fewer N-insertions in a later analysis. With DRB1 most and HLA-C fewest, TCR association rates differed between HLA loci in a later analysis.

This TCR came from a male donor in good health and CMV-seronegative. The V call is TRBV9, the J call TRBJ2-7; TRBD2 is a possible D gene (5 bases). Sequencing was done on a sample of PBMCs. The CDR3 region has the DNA TGTGCCAGCAGCGAAGGGAGTTTTCGCGACGAGCAGTACTTC. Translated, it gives CASSEGSFRDEQYF.